This TCR beta chain was recovered during a study of blood T cell repertoires in COVID-19 (dated by TCRdb to 2018 to 2021). For context, the study as a whole: Samples covering the acute and convalescent phases of COVID-19 were provided by collaborators in the United States, Italy and Spain. The repertoires were released in a freely available public database meant as a resource for research on the immune response to SARS-CoV-2. The prospective study material was composed of cDNA or gDNA derived from T cells, B-cell-depleted T cells, or PBMCs. Deeply sampled blood TCRbeta repertoires from subjects exposed to, actively infected with, or recovered from COVID-19 were included in the dataset. The sample metadata nearly always contained a de-identified subject ID, COVID-19 status, age in years and sex. The samples were drawn from the first 160 participants of the ongoing ImmuneRACE study and from 1,254 subjects provided by 6 global collaborators. Where HLA class I and class II types were available, the types were taken from metadata supplied by the sample provider, not from assay-based typing. The paper's findings and limits, for the study overall: The amount of clinical and demographic metadata varied by source and participant and was provided uncurated.

TCRbeta CDR3 regions were amplified from genomic DNA using the immunoSEQ Assay, a bias-controlled multiplex PCR. Per the authors' processing: The number of nucleated cells in each sample was estimated by amplification of reference gene primers within the assay. Sequence reads were collapsed and filtered to measure the absolute abundance of every unique TCRbeta CDR3 rearrangement. For each sample, productive Simpson clonality was calculated as the square root of Simpson's diversity index over productive rearrangements. The table comes from immuneACCESS by way of TCRdb, which keeps in-frame sequences with V and J called. Part of the clones is missing from these tables; in studies checked, under half for an unresolved V gene and the rest for unknown reasons. D and trimming were read from the DNA, whereas the V and J calls and clone size are those reported in that table. The sample table contains around 100,000 clones; only one count was recorded for about 87% of them. Clones ranked in the top ten supply 11% of the sample.

Collaborating institutions collected whole blood in K2EDTA tubes following their own protocols. For TCRbeta analysis, collaborator samples were shipped as frozen whole blood, as isolated PBMCs, or as DNA extracted from either sample type. A note on this clone: The antigen this receptor binds is unknown. No clone much larger than this one lies a single base away; base qualities are absent.

The CDR3 numbers 16 residues from cysteine through phenylalanine. Just CDR3 DNA is preserved here, 48 bases in frame from base 1. V and J are trimmed by 3 bases and 2 bases, and the gene matches miss 10 bases of the junction. Taken from the germline V gene, the CDR1 and CDR2 loops are ENHRY and SYGVKD. The material sequenced was peripheral blood. The clonotype originates from an elderly man with acute or convalescent COVID-19. Here the chain combines TRBV10-3 and TRBJ2-7, with 7 bases matching TRBD2. The nucleotides are TGTGCCATCAGTGACCAATCCTTAGCGGGTCCCTACGAGCAGTACTTC. It codes for CAISDQSLAGPYEQYF.